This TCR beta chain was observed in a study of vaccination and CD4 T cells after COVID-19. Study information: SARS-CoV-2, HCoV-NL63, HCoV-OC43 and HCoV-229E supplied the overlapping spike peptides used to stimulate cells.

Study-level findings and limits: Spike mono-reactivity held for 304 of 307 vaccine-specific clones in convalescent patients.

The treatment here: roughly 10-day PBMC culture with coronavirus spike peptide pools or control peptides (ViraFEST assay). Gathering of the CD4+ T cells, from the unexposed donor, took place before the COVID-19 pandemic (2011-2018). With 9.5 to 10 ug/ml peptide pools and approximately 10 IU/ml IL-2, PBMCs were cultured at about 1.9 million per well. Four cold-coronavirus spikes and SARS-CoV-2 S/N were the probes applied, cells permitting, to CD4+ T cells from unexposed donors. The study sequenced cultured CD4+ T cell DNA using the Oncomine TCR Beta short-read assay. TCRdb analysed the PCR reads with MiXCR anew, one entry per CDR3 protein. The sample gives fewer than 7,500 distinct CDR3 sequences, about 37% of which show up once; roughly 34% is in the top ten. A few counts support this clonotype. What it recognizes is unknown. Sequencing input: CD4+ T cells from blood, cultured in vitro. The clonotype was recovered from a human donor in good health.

The CDR3 protein is CASSLYSGGVYRETQYF. The DNA for the CDR3 is TGTGCCAGCAGCTTGTATAGCGGGGGGGTGTATCGAGAGACCCAGTACTTC. V and J are TRBV7-3 and TRBJ2-5; 11 bases line up with TRBD2. The J segment lost 4 bases and the V segment lost 3 bases, leaving 10 bases of the junction unmatched. CDR3 length equals 17 residues. Germline CDR1 reads SGHTA; CDR2 reads FQGTGA.